Shown below are 26 T cell receptor beta chains from a single sample sequenced in a study of early T cells in non-severe SARS-CoV-2 infection. TCRdb re-analysed the 5' RACE reads in MiXCR, keeping a single row per CDR3 protein. The table shows tens of thousands of distinct CDR3 sequences, with 6.2% occurring only once. Specimen: whole blood, collected at baseline. The receptor source for this set is an adult who was a healthcare worker with PCR-confirmed SARS-CoV-2 infection or an uninfected control (not recorded which).

This clonotype was found many times. The chain's CDR3 is CASSRAPGFGETQYF. DNA for the CDR3: TGTGCCAGCAGCCGAGCCCCGGGTTTTGGGGAGACCCAGTACTTC. The chain combines TRBV9 with TRBJ2-5; D not resolved. CDR3 length: 15 amino acids. The germline V gene encodes CDR1 SGDLS and CDR2 YYNGEE. Trimming removed 4 bases from V and 5 bases from J, with 18 bases in between.

The chain employs TRBV24-1 and TRBJ2-3; D is undetermined. CDR1 and CDR2 (germline): KGHDR, SFDVKD. This CDR3 has 14 residues. V was clipped by 3 bases and J by 4 bases, with 10 bases between them. CDR3: CATSDGLASDTQYF. CDR3 nucleotides: TGTGCCACCAGTGATGGGCTGGCCTCAGATACGCAGTATTTT.

This clonotype has just a few counts. This chain uses TRBV5-1 with TRBJ2-7, with D unresolved. V dropped 4 bases and J dropped 3 bases, with 8 bases sitting between them. Germline lookup yields CDR1 SGHRS and CDR2 YFSETQ. The CDR3 runs 12 residues. CDR3 nucleotides: TGCGCCAGCAGCCGGAATAACTACGAGCAGTACTTC. Its protein product is CASSRNNYEQYF.

The chain has TRBV7-9 and TRBJ2-3; D is perhaps TRBD1 (5 bases). V was trimmed by 4 bases and J by 0 bases, leaving 11 bases between them. CDR3 length equals 15 residues. Germline V gene lookup returns CDR1 SEHNR and CDR2 FQNEAQ (reference sequence). The CDR3 sequence is CASSSGSLSTDTQYF. In DNA form, the CDR3 reads TGTGCCAGCAGCTCAGGGTCCTTAAGCACAGATACGCAGTATTTT. The variable domain in full, completed from reference TRBV7-9 and TRBJ2-3, reads DTGVSQNPRHKITKRGQNVTFRCDPISEHNRLYWYRQTLGQGPEFLTYFQNEAQLEKSRLLSDRFSAERPKGSFSTLEIQRTEQGDSAMYLCASSSGSLSTDTQYFGPGTRLTVL.

There are a few counts of this clonotype. The chain combines TRBV5-1 with TRBJ2-2; 8 positions agree with TRBD2. Germline V gene lookup returns CDR1 SGHRS and CDR2 YFSETQ. V lost 0 bases, J lost 5 bases, and 9 bases stayed unmatched. The CDR3 runs 17 residues. The CDR3 bases are TGCGCCAGCAGCTTGGGAGCGGGAGTGGGTCGAACCGGGGAGCTGTTTTTT. It codes for CASSLGAGVGRTGELFF.

This clonotype was detected many times. The rearrangement joins TRBV4-1 to TRBJ1-2, with 9 bases fitting TRBD1. V gave up 0 bases and J gave up 3 bases; unmatched junction bases: 14. Germline CDR1 and CDR2: MGHRA and YSYEKL. This CDR3 contains 19 residues. CDR3 amino acids: CASSQEARDRVSTHYGYTF. CDR3 DNA sequence: TGCGCCAGCAGCCAAGAGGCCCGGGACAGGGTCAGCACCCACTATGGCTACACCTTC.

This clonotype was detected ten times or more. The V call is TRBV5-1, the J call TRBJ2-7; TRBD2 matches 7 bases. The CDR3 consists of 15 residues. V trimming: 2 bases; J trimming: 4 bases; junction bases outside the gene matches: 9. Germline loops: CDR1 SGHRS, CDR2 YFSETQ. In DNA form, the CDR3 reads TGCGCCAGCAGCTTCGGTACCGGACTAGAATACGAGCAGTACTTC. Its translation is CASSFGTGLEYEQYF. Combining the CDR3 with reference TRBV5-1 and TRBJ2-7 gives the whole variable domain KAGVTQTPRYLIKTRGQQVTLSCSPISGHRSVSWYQQTPGQGLQFLFEYFSETQRNKGNFPGRFSGRQFSNSRSEMNVSTLELGDSALYLCASSFGTGLEYEQYFGPGTRLTVT.

This clonotype was counted ten times or more. The chain couples TRBV9 to TRBJ1-4; D remains ambiguous. The germline gives CDR1 SGDLS, CDR2 YYNGEE. The length of the CDR3 is 14 residues. The V gene lost 4 bases and the J gene lost 8 bases, with 15 bases spanning the gap. The CDR3, as DNA: TGTGCCAGCAGCATCCGCCCCGTTGGGGAAAAACTGTTTTTT. Residues: CASSIRPVGEKLFF.

This clonotype appeared a few times. The rearrangement joins TRBV20-1 to TRBJ2-3; 10 bases fit TRBD2. Germline CDR1 and CDR2: DFQATT and SNEGSKA (reference sequence). Trimming at V came to 3 bases and at J to 5 bases, leaving 17 bases not matched to a gene. This CDR3 region has 18 residues. CDR3 loop: CSASPVSLAGEMGDTQYF. The CDR3 nucleotides read TGCAGTGCTAGTCCTGTATCCCTAGCGGGAGAAATGGGAGATACGCAGTATTTT.

The chain links TRBV19 to TRBJ2-1; 8 positions agree with TRBD2. The J segment lost 7 bases and the V segment lost 5 bases, leaving 10 bases of the junction unmatched. Germline loops: CDR1 LNHDA, CDR2 SQIVND (reference sequence). The CDR3 has 15 amino acids. The CDR3 protein is CASSREGLTQNEQFF. The DNA of the CDR3 is TGTGCCAGTAGTCGGGAGGGGTTAACGCAGAATGAGCAGTTCTTC. Full variable domain (rest looked up from reference TRBV19 and TRBJ2-1): DGGITQSPKYLFRKEGQNVTLSCEQNLNHDAMYWYRQDPGQGLRLIYYSQIVNDFQKGDIAEGYSVSREKKESFPLTVTSAQKNPTAFYLCASSREGLTQNEQFFGPGTRLTVL.

This chain links TRBV5-5 with TRBJ2-7, with D uncertain. V was cut by 3 bases and J by 5 bases, with 15 bases left in between. Germline V lookup: CDR1 SGHKS, CDR2 YYEKEE (reference sequence). This CDR3 has 14 residues. Here the CDR3 reads CASSSPKGIHEQYF. DNA of the CDR3: TGTGCCAGCAGCTCGCCTAAGGGAATCCACGAGCAGTACTTC.

The chain couples TRBV7-3 to TRBJ2-7; D is undetermined. The V gene's germline CDR1 is SGHTA and CDR2 FQGTGA. V lost 5 bases to trimming and J lost 7 bases, with 18 bases between them. This CDR3 has 14 residues. The CDR3 DNA reads as TGTGCCAGCAGCCTCATCCGTGACTCAGGAGAGCAGTACTTC. Translated: CASSLIRDSGEQYF.

V usage is TRBV27 and J usage is TRBJ1-4; the D gene is possibly TRBD1 (6 bases). The CDR3 is 15 amino acids. Germline V gives CDR1 MNHEY, CDR2 SMNVEV (reference sequence). Trimming stripped 2 bases from V and 11 bases from J, with 18 bases between. For the CDR3, the DNA is TGTGCCAGCAGTTTACGTGGACAGAGAGGGTCGAAACTGTTTTTT. Translated, it gives CASSLRGQRGSKLFF.

This chain uses TRBV7-3 with TRBJ2-1; D call uncertain. Trimming stripped 4 bases from V and 0 bases from J, with 13 bases between. This CDR3 region has 16 residues. Germline V gives CDR1 SGHTA, CDR2 FQGTGA. The CDR3 loop is CASSSVPTSSYNEQFF. The DNA for the CDR3 is TGTGCCAGCAGCTCTGTACCTACCAGCTCCTACAATGAGCAGTTCTTC.

This clonotype was picked up many times. This chain joins TRBV28 and TRBJ1-1; D unclear. From germline, CDR1 is MDHEN and CDR2 SYDVKM. This CDR3 has 13 amino acids. The V gene lost 5 bases and the J gene lost 0 bases, with 7 bases spanning the gap. The CDR3 loop reads CASSPQMNTEAFF. Written as DNA, the CDR3 is TGTGCCAGCAGTCCCCAGATGAACACTGAAGCTTTCTTT. The whole variable domain, remainder taken from reference TRBV28 and TRBJ1-1, is DVKVTQSSRYLVKRTGEKVFLECVQDMDHENMFWYRQDPGLGLRLIYFSYDVKMKEKGDIPEGYSVSREKKERFSLILESASTNQTSMYLCASSPQMNTEAFFGQGTRLTVV.

This clonotype appeared many times. The gene calls are TRBV6-6 and TRBJ2-2; TRBD2 matches at 8 bases. CDR1 is MNHNY and CDR2 is SVGAGI in the germline V gene (reference sequence). The V gene end was trimmed by 5 bases and the J gene end by 7 bases; junction bases not matched to a gene: 12. The CDR3 spans 16 residues. CDR3: CASSQSGGSDNGELFF. The CDR3 nucleotides are TGTGCCAGCAGTCAAAGCGGGGGTAGTGATAACGGGGAGCTGTTTTTT.

This clonotype appeared many times. The chain uses TRBV11-2 and TRBJ2-6; a weak D match, TRBD2 (5 bases). Germline CDR1 SGHAT, CDR2 FQNNGV. V was clipped by 5 bases and J by 1 base, with 9 bases between them. CDR3 length equals 15 residues. The chain's CDR3 is CASSPRTSGANVLTF. CDR3 DNA: TGTGCCAGCAGCCCGAGGACTTCTGGGGCCAACGTCCTGACTTTC.

A few counts support this clonotype. The chain joins TRBV2 to TRBJ1-5, with D possibly matching TRBD1 (6 bases). CDR1 SNHLY and CDR2 FYNNEI come from the germline V gene. Trimming took off 4 bases at V and 0 bases at J, with 10 bases between the two ends. The CDR3 covers 15 residues. CDR3 bases: TGTGCCAGCAGTGGGACAGACCTTAGCAATCAGCCCCAGCATTTT. Translating gives CASSGTDLSNQPQHF.

This clonotype was counted many times. V usage is TRBV21-1 and J usage is TRBJ1-4; whether TRBD1, the table's D call, matches the DNA was not checked. TRBV21-1 is designated a pseudogene. CDR3 length: 15 residues. DNA of the CDR3: TGTGCCAGCAGCCCGAGGCGGGGGGTTGCTGAAAAACTGTTTTTT. As protein: CASSPRRGVAEKLFF.

This clonotype was counted between two and nine times. The rearrangement links TRBV20-1 to TRBJ2-3; TRBD2 aligns across 10 bases. CDR3 length: 15 residues. Per germline, CDR1 DFQATT and CDR2 SNEGSKA (reference sequence). V lost 1 base, J lost 6 bases, and 7 bases stayed unmatched. The chain's CDR3 is CSARVVSGRGDTQYF. In DNA, the CDR3 is TGCAGTGCTAGAGTGGTCAGCGGGAGGGGGGATACGCAGTATTTT.

At least ten counts were recorded for this clonotype. V and J are TRBV19 and TRBJ2-7; a possible D gene is TRBD1 (5 bases). The CDR3 covers 13 residues. Germline values: CDR1 LNHDA, CDR2 SQIVND (reference sequence). V was cut by 3 bases and J by 2 bases, with 8 bases left in between. This chain's CDR3 is CASSMTATYEQYF. The CDR3 nucleotides read TGTGCCAGTAGTATGACAGCGACCTACGAGCAGTACTTC.

Only a few counts were recorded for this clonotype. The chain employs TRBV6-6 and TRBJ2-7, with D possibly matching TRBD1 (5 bases). V was pared by 5 bases and J by 0 bases, with 14 bases between. Germline CDR1 MNHNY, CDR2 SVGAGI (reference sequence). The CDR3 extends over 15 amino acids. The CDR3 coding sequence is TGTGCCAGCAGTGCATCAGGGATCCCCTCCTACGAGCAGTACTTC. Its translation is CASSASGIPSYEQYF.

This clonotype was found many times. This chain connects TRBV7-9 to TRBJ1-1; TRBD1 aligns across 8 bases. Germline assignment: CDR1 SEHNR and CDR2 FQNEAQ (reference sequence). With V trimmed by 10 bases and J by 6 bases, 4 bases remained unmatched. This CDR3 spans 11 amino acids. CDR3 DNA sequence: TGTGCCACTACAGGGGGTCCTGAAGCTTTCTTT. Translating gives CATTGGPEAFF. Based on the CDR3 plus reference TRBV7-9 and TRBJ1-1, the full variable domain is DTGVSQNPRHKITKRGQNVTFRCDPISEHNRLYWYRQTLGQGPEFLTYFQNEAQLEKSRLLSDRFSAERPKGSFSTLEIQRTEQGDSAMYLCATTGGPEAFFGQGTRLTVV.

This clonotype was counted at least ten times. The chain couples TRBV19 to TRBJ1-5, with 7 bases fitting TRBD1. Germline V gives CDR1 LNHDA, CDR2 SQIVND (reference sequence). The CDR3 has 15 amino acids. V was pared by 7 bases and J by 1 base, with 7 bases of the junction left unmatched. This chain's CDR3 is CASNKGARSNQPQHF. The CDR3 region has the DNA TGTGCCAGTAATAAGGGGGCGCGGAGCAATCAGCCCCAGCATTTT. Based on the CDR3 plus reference TRBV19 and TRBJ1-5, the full variable domain is DGGITQSPKYLFRKEGQNVTLSCEQNLNHDAMYWYRQDPGQGLRLIYYSQIVNDFQKGDIAEGYSVSREKKESFPLTVTSAQKNPTAFYLCASNKGARSNQPQHFGDGTRLSIL.

This clonotype has only a few counts. The rearrangement uses TRBV28 and TRBJ2-3, with unresolved D. This CDR3 is 12 amino acids long. From germline, CDR1 is MDHEN and CDR2 SYDVKM. Deletions cut 6 bases from V and 2 bases from J, with 6 bases between. The CDR3 nucleotides read TGTGCCAGCAGCCGTTTCACAGATACGCAGTATTTT. Amino acids: CASSRFTDTQYF. Full variable domain (remainder filled in from reference TRBV28 and TRBJ2-3): DVKVTQSSRYLVKRTGEKVFLECVQDMDHENMFWYRQDPGLGLRLIYFSYDVKMKEKGDIPEGYSVSREKKERFSLILESASTNQTSMYLCASSRFTDTQYFGPGTRLTVL.

CDR3 sequence reads: CASSQASGQGAGEQYF. The CDR3 bases are TGCGCCAGCAGCCAAGCATCTGGACAGGGGGCCGGAGAGCAGTACTTC. The chain carries TRBV4-1 and TRBJ2-7; 11 bases agree with TRBD1. The CDR3 length is 16 residues. V lost 1 base and J lost 7; bases outside the gene matches: 9. The germline V gene has CDR1 MGHRA and CDR2 YSYEKL.